This is a list of T cell receptor beta chains from one sample in a study of cytomegalovirus exposure and HLA in healthy donors. Repertoires were generated with immunoSEQ multiplex PCR, while TCRdb's copy carries only in-frame clones and drops some. This table has 85,000 to 95,000 clones, around 96% appearing once. The sequenced material came from PBMCs. The receptor source for this set is a young man in good health and CMV-seronegative. The conserved cysteine and the conserved F or W are not part of the CDR3 here.

j_call | v_call | cdr3_aa
TRBJ2-7 | TRBV5-1 | ASSQWDRERSIEQY
TRBJ2-4 | TRBV7-8 | ASSLGSYANIQY
TRBJ1-5 | TRBV7-9 | ASSRGGEAPQH
TRBJ2-5 | TRBV10-3 | AISESAGGPQETQY
TRBJ2-2 | TRBV7-3 | ASSPRPSGKSDTGELF
TRBJ1-1 | TRBV6-6 | ASSYSRTANTEAF
TRBJ2-3 | TRBV16 | ASSQSGGSGADTQY
TRBJ1-5 | TRBV29-1 | SVGQGVGGNQPQH
TRBJ1-4 | TRBV28 | ASSFPWTGNEKLF
TRBJ2-2 | TRBV28 | ASSSTGLAGNANTGELF
TRBJ1-1 | TRBV11-2 | ASSPPERNTEAF
TRBJ2-3 | TRBV5-1 | ASSPPYRTTISTDTQY
TRBJ1-1 | TRBV7-8 | ASSLRQGTEAF
TRBJ1-2 | TRBV28 | ASSLPTGTKNGYT
TRBJ1-2 | TRBV20-1 | SAARGNGYT
TRBJ2-2 | TRBV7-9 | ASRNGGDGELF
TRBJ1-5 | TRBV6-1 | ASRYRGPNQPQH
TRBJ1-1 | TRBV10-3 | AIRIGGTENTEAF
TRBJ2-3 | TRBV11-2 | ASRAPSGGLTQY
TRBJ1-2 | TRBV19 | ASSRQGSGYGYT
TRBJ2-3 | TRBV4-1 | ASSLAGTDTQY
TRBJ2-2 | TRBV30 | AWSPSLVGTGELF
TRBJ1-4 | TRBV15 | ATSRHPAAGNEKLF
TRBJ1-2 | TRBV5-4 | ASSPPVRQGPYGYT
TRBJ1-1 | TRBV6-1 | ASSVNAFPSTEAF
TRBJ2-7 | TRBV7-8 | ASSVDFEQY
TRBJ1-3 | TRBV7-9 | ASSQIRGRNTIY
TRBJ1-1 | TRBV4-1 | ASSQDTAGWNTEAF
TRBJ2-7 | TRBV27 | ASSFGTSGTEQY
TRBJ1-5 | TRBV6-1 | ASALSRDSYQPQH
TRBJ1-2 | TRBV30 | AWSKGQGLDGYT
TRBJ1-1 | TRBV6-5 | ASSRQGNTEAF
TRBJ1-1 | TRBV9 | ASAPAGGTNTEAF
TRBJ2-7 | TRBV5-1 | ASSRTGDTYEQY
TRBJ1-2 | TRBV6-1 | ASSPRTGYLSGYT
TRBJ2-3 | TRBV9 | ASSGTSGTSTDTQY
TRBJ1-1 | TRBV11-2 | ASSLFGYEAF
TRBJ1-1 | TRBV19 | ASSYEGVNTEAF
TRBJ1-5 | TRBV28 | ASSLFGAGDSNQPQH
TRBJ1-3 | TRBV6-1 | ASRTSGNTIY
TRBJ2-6 | TRBV4-3 | ASSQAKQGISGANVLT
TRBJ1-2 | TRBV28 | ASRPPLTANYGYT
TRBJ2-2 | TRBV4-2 | ASSQGYRAPNTGELF
TRBJ2-5 | TRBV7-9 | ASSSTGRTGRMRKTQY
TRBJ2-1 | TRBV7-9 | ASSLDGQAREF
TRBJ2-7 | TRBV18 | ASSMGSGGTSYEQY
TRBJ1-2 | TRBV19 | ASSPGRFGRAPYGYT
TRBJ2-3 | TRBV7-2 | ASSLAGADTQY
TRBJ1-3 | TRBV28 | ASSRPTGGNTIY
TRBJ1-1 | TRBV19 | ASTVTGLGTEAF
TRBJ1-3 | TRBV19 | ASSIEDRRNTIY
TRBJ2-3 | TRBV7-2 | ASSLQGSADTQY
TRBJ2-7 | TRBV28 | ASSLIAGDHEQY
TRBJ1-5 | TRBV10-3 | AISGGVHSNQPQH
TRBJ2-7 | TRBV2 | ASSDGWDSPY
TRBJ2-3 | TRBV11-3 | ASSLVAGADTQY
TRBJ1-1 | TRBV18 | ASSSTRIGGSMNTEAF
TRBJ2-3 | TRBV27 | ASSHRTSGGPTDTQY
TRBJ2-7 | TRBV9 | ASSGTGAYEQY